One sample yielded the 31 T cell receptor beta chains listed below, sequenced in a study of PD-L1 blockade in urothelial cancer. Produced via immunoSEQ multiplex PCR; TCRdb's table is partial and in-frame only. The sample lists tens of thousands of clones, around four fifths occurring once. The input for sequencing was PBMCs, taken around atezolizumab (anti-PD-L1) treatment. These receptors originate from a man aged 55 to 70 with urothelial cancer.

The gene calls are TRBV11-2 and TRBJ1-1; D is unresolved. V lost 0 bases and J lost 5, with 10 bases in between. This CDR3 has 14 residues. Per germline, CDR1 SGHAT and CDR2 FQNNGV. The CDR3 loop reads CASSLDPGSTEAFF. The DNA for the CDR3 is TGTGCCAGCAGCTTAGATCCCGGGTCGACTGAAGCTTTCTTT.

The chain recombines TRBV28 with TRBJ1-1; TRBD1 matches 9 bases. V was clipped by 6 bases and J by 1 base; unmatched bases: 3. Germline values: CDR1 MDHEN, CDR2 SYDVKM. This CDR3 has 14 residues. Here the CDR3 DNA reads TGTGCCAGCAGGAGGGGACAGGGGAACACTGAAGCTTTCTTT. Protein: CASRRGQGNTEAFF.

The chain recombines TRBV10-3 with TRBJ2-5, with a possible D match to TRBD1 (6 bases). The CDR3 length is 13 residues. Germline assignment: CDR1 ENHRY and CDR2 SYGVKD. V lost 5 bases, J lost 5 bases, and 12 bases lay in between. CDR3 sequence (DNA): TGTGCCATCAGTAGACAGGAAAGGGAGACCCAGTACTTC. Encoded protein: CAISRQERETQYF.

The chain has TRBV7-9 and TRBJ2-7, with a possible D match to TRBD2 (6 bases). The CDR3 runs 14 residues. Germline CDR1 and CDR2: SEHNR and FQNEAQ (reference sequence). V lost 5 bases to trimming and J lost 0 bases, with 11 bases between them. CDR3 protein: CASSMGLHSYEQYF. The CDR3 region has the DNA TGTGCCAGCAGCATGGGACTCCACTCCTACGAGCAGTACTTC.

This chain connects TRBV5-4 to TRBJ1-2; tentatively, D is TRBD1 (6 bases). Per the germline V gene, CDR1 is SGHNT and CDR2 is YYREEE (reference sequence). Deletions cut 3 bases from V and 5 bases from J, with 11 bases between. The CDR3 spans 13 residues. The CDR3 nucleotides read TGTGCCAGCAGCTCTGAAGGGGGTTATGGCTACACCTTC. Its protein product is CASSSEGGYGYTF.

In its sample, this clone was seen once. The V call is TRBV2, the J call TRBJ2-3; possible D gene TRBD1, 6 bases. V lost 3 bases and J lost 0, with 16 bases in between. CDR1 SNHLY and CDR2 FYNNEI come from the germline V gene. The CDR3 is made up of 17 amino acids. The CDR3 is CASSDQGLGVSTDTQYF. The CDR3 region has the DNA TGTGCCAGCAGTGACCAGGGGCTAGGGGTTAGCACAGATACGCAGTATTTT.

The V call is TRBV6-1, the J call TRBJ1-1; D ambiguous. Germline V gives CDR1 MNHNS, CDR2 SASEGT. CDR3 length: 13 residues. V shed 3 bases and J shed 10 bases, with 15 bases lying between them. The CDR3 protein is CASSDPGPRRAFF. CDR3 coding DNA: TGTGCCAGCAGTGATCCTGGGCCAAGACGAGCTTTCTTT.

The chain carries TRBV10-3 and TRBJ1-3, with TRBD1 matching 7 bases. The CDR3 runs 15 residues. In germline, CDR1 is ENHRY, CDR2 SYGVKD. Unmatched junction bases numbered 5, after V lost 3 bases and J lost 3 bases. The CDR3 DNA reads TGTGCCATCAGTGATACAGGGGTTGGTGGAAACACCATATATTTT. Its translation is CAISDTGVGGNTIYF.

This clone has more than one count but fewer than ten. V usage is TRBV5-1 and J usage is TRBJ1-5; the match to TRBD1 covers 7 bases. The CDR3 extends over 17 amino acids. V lost 0 bases to trimming and J lost 8 bases; unmatched junction nucleotides: 14. CDR1 and CDR2 from the germline V gene are SGHRS and YFSETQ. CDR3 in amino acids: CASSLAPDRDPLEPQHF. In DNA, the CDR3 is TGCGCCAGCAGCTTGGCCCCAGACAGGGACCCTTTGGAGCCCCAGCATTTT.

The sample holds a few counts of this clone. The V call is TRBV4-3, the J call TRBJ1-1; D not certain. The CDR3 has 14 amino acids. Trimming pared 4 bases from V and 7 bases from J, leaving 16 bases between. Germline-derived CDR1 and CDR2 are LGHNA and YSLEER. CDR3 in DNA: TGCGCCAGCAGCCCCGGTCTAGACCCGAATGAAGCTTTCTTT. Protein sequence: CASSPGLDPNEAFF.

This clone has just a few counts. DNA of the CDR3: TGTGCCAGCAGCCCTCGAGAGGGGGACAGGGTTGCTAATGAAAAACTGTTTTTT. It yields the protein CASSPREGDRVANEKLFF. The chain joins TRBV7-6 to TRBJ1-4, with 9 positions matching TRBD1. From germline, CDR1 is SGHVS and CDR2 FNYEAQ. The CDR3 totals 18 residues. V trimming: 5 bases; J trimming: 3 bases; junction bases outside the gene matches: 13.

V usage is TRBV5-4 and J usage is TRBJ2-3; 14 bases line up with TRBD2. The CDR3 is made up of 16 amino acids. With 0 bases clipped from V and 10 bases from J, the junction kept 7 bases outside the gene matches. CDR1 is SGHNT, CDR2 YYREEE, per germline (reference sequence). CDR3 loop: CASSLGLAGGPRSQYF. DNA of the CDR3: TGTGCCAGCAGCTTGGGACTAGCGGGGGGGCCTCGCTCGCAGTATTTT.

This chain joins TRBV15 and TRBJ2-7; the match to TRBD1 covers 8 bases. Per the germline V gene, CDR1 is LNHNV and CDR2 is YYDKDF (reference sequence). With V trimmed by 4 bases and J by 9 bases, 17 bases remained unmatched. The CDR3 extends over 16 amino acids. In nucleotides, the CDR3 is TGTGCCACCAGCATGACCGGGACAGGTCCCCAGTTTCGGCAGTACTTC. Translating gives CATSMTGTGPQFRQYF.

The rearrangement uses TRBV4-2 and TRBJ2-3; D call uncertain. The germline V gene has CDR1 LGHNA and CDR2 YNFKEQ. This CDR3 contains 15 residues. The V and J ends lost 0 bases and 1 base respectively, with 8 bases between them. The CDR3 loop reads CASSQDPTRTDTQYF. Here the CDR3 DNA reads TGTGCCAGCAGCCAAGATCCGACTCGCACAGATACGCAGTATTTT.

V gene TRBV5-6 combines with J gene TRBJ1-5; D unclear. Germline V gene lookup returns CDR1 SGHDT and CDR2 YYEEEE. CDR3 length: 14 residues. Between the trimmed V and J ends, which lost 4 bases and 0 bases, there was a span of 8 bases. The CDR3 here is CASSLRFSNQPQHF. The DNA for the CDR3 is TGTGCCAGCAGCCTGCGTTTTAGCAATCAGCCCCAGCATTTT.

The chain is built from TRBV4-2 and TRBJ2-2, with a weak D call TRBD2 (5 bases). V was pared by 4 bases and J by 1 base, with 16 bases between. Germline loops: CDR1 LGHNA, CDR2 YNFKEQ. The CDR3 has 17 residues. The CDR3 DNA reads as TGTGCCAGCAGCCCCAGGCTGCGGGCGGTGAACACCGGGGAGCTGTTTTTT. It encodes CASSPRLRAVNTGELFF.

The V gene is TRBV2, the J gene TRBJ2-3; 11 nucleotides agree with TRBD2. CDR1 is SNHLY, CDR2 FYNNEI, per germline. Trimming at V came to 8 bases and at J to 0 bases, leaving 4 bases not matched to a gene. The CDR3 length is 15 residues. Here the CDR3 DNA reads TGTGCCAGCGAACGGACTAGCGGGAGCACAGATACGCAGTATTTT. Its protein is CASERTSGSTDTQYF.

The genes are TRBV18 and TRBJ1-1; the D is unclear. Per the germline V gene, CDR1 is KGHSH and CDR2 is LQKENI. Trimming removed 6 bases at V and 1 base at J, with 9 bases between. CDR3 length: 13 amino acids. CDR3 sequence reads: CASSTGKNTEAFF. Here the CDR3 DNA reads TGTGCCAGCTCTACGGGGAAGAACACTGAAGCTTTCTTT.

For this clone: The sample contains more than one DNA sequence encoding this CDR3. V is TRBV5-1 and J is TRBJ2-7, with a tentative D call TRBD2 (6 bases). CDR1 is SGHRS, CDR2 YFSETQ, per germline. Trimming took 0 bases from V and 7 from J, leaving 20 bases between them. The CDR3 has 16 residues. CDR3 DNA sequence: TGCGCCAGCAGCTTGGAATCAGGGTCGAGGGCGGGGGAGCAGTACTTC. Amino acids: CASSLESGSRAGEQYF.

The chain couples TRBV19 to TRBJ1-2, with a weak D call TRBD1 (6 bases). Trimming stripped 2 bases from V and 7 bases from J, with 14 bases between. Germline V gene lookup returns CDR1 LNHDA and CDR2 SQIVND (reference sequence). The CDR3 runs 14 residues. This CDR3 reads CASSILGRGIGYTF. CDR3 bases: TGTGCCAGTAGTATACTGGGCAGGGGCATTGGCTACACCTTC.

This clone appeared a single time. Here the CDR3 DNA reads TGTGCCAGCAGCTTAGCCGGGACAGGGTGGATAAATACGCAGTATTTT. Encoded protein: CASSLAGTGWINTQYF. The chain recombines TRBV7-2 with TRBJ2-3, with 9 positions matching TRBD1. This CDR3 region has 16 residues. Germline V gene lookup returns CDR1 SGHTA and CDR2 FQGNSA. V lost 0 bases, J lost 7 bases, and 8 bases stayed unmatched.

The V and J genes are TRBV2 and TRBJ1-5; D is uncertain. This CDR3 contains 14 residues. Between the trimmed V and J ends, which lost 6 bases and 2 bases, there was a span of 11 bases. The V gene's germline CDR1 is SNHLY and CDR2 FYNNEI. The CDR3 DNA reads as TGTGCCAGCAGGAGAGTCAGCGGCAATCAGCCCCAGCATTTT. It encodes CASRRVSGNQPQHF. Filled out from reference TRBV2 and TRBJ1-5, the complete variable domain reads EPEVTQTPSHQVTQMGQEVILRCVPISNHLYFYWYRQILGQKVEFLVSFYNNEISEKSEIFDDQFSVERPDGSNFTLKIRSTKLEDSAMYFCASRRVSGNQPQHFGDGTRLSIL.

The V gene is TRBV15, the J gene TRBJ1-5; TRBD1 agrees at 7 bases. The CDR3 covers 16 residues. V shed 0 bases and J 2 bases; nucleotides not matched to a gene: 4. The germline V gene has CDR1 LNHNV and CDR2 YYDKDF (reference sequence). CDR3 sequence (DNA): TGTGCCACCAGCAGAGATAGAGACAGGGGCAATCAGCCCCAGCATTTT. Translated, it gives CATSRDRDRGNQPQHF.

V is TRBV7-8 and J is TRBJ2-3; tentatively, D is TRBD1 (6 bases). The CDR3 runs to 12 residues. Per germline, CDR1 SGHVS and CDR2 FQNEAQ. Trimming shortened V by 4 bases and J by 11 bases, and 13 bases separated the two germline ends. For the CDR3, the DNA is TGTGCCAGCAGCTCCCACCGGGACATGCAGTATTTT. This gives the protein CASSSHRDMQYF.

This clone was counted once. CDR3 in DNA: TGTGCCAGCAGCCCAACAGGGGTCGGGAGTGAAAAACTGTTTTTT. Translated: CASSPTGVGSEKLFF. The rearrangement uses TRBV11-2 and TRBJ1-4, with 7 bases matching TRBD1. CDR1 SGHAT and CDR2 FQNNGV come from the germline V gene. The junction had 10 bases not matched to a gene; V was cut back by 5 bases and J by 7 bases. The CDR3 is 15 amino acids.

The chain employs TRBV5-4 and TRBJ2-5, with 9 bases identical to TRBD1. The V and J ends lost 5 bases and 5 bases, in that order; junction bases with no gene match: 10. The CDR3 runs 15 residues. Per the germline V gene, CDR1 is SGHNT and CDR2 is YYREEE (reference sequence). The CDR3 DNA follows: TGTGCCAGCAGTACTTACAGGGGGCGCGGGGAGACCCAGTACTTC. Its protein product is CASSTYRGRGETQYF.

V is TRBV6-5 and J is TRBJ2-1, with D perhaps matching TRBD1 (6 bases). V lost 4 bases to trimming and J lost 0 bases, with 10 bases between them. In germline, CDR1 is MNHEY, CDR2 SVGAGI. CDR3 size: 15 residues. CDR3 protein: CASSSLGGSYNEQFF. The CDR3 DNA reads as TGTGCCAGCAGTTCCCTAGGGGGCTCCTACAATGAGCAGTTCTTC.

The chain is built from TRBV5-8 and TRBJ2-5; a possible D gene is TRBD1 (6 bases). Per germline, CDR1 SGHTS and CDR2 YDEGEE. This CDR3 has 13 residues. V dropped 5 bases and J dropped 5 bases, with 13 bases sitting between them. The CDR3: CASRQQGLETQYF. The CDR3 coding sequence is TGTGCCAGCAGACAACAGGGATTGGAGACCCAGTACTTC.

This chain connects TRBV19 to TRBJ2-2; 8 positions agree with TRBD2. Germline loops: CDR1 LNHDA, CDR2 SQIVND (reference sequence). The junction had 15 bases not matched to a gene; V was cut back by 7 bases and J by 8 bases. The CDR3 is 16 residues long. The CDR3: CASTDGAGVIAGELFF. The CDR3 coding sequence is TGTGCCAGTACTGATGGAGCGGGAGTCATTGCGGGGGAGCTGTTTTTT.

The CDR3 DNA follows: TGTGCCAGCAGTGCGGGTCACCCGGGCACTGAAGCTTTCTTT. It codes for CASSAGHPGTEAFF. The rearrangement joins TRBV6-1 to TRBJ1-1, with no clear D. Trimming cost V 4 bases and J 4 bases, with 13 bases left between them. The CDR3 length is 14 residues. Germline CDR1 reads MNHNS; CDR2 reads SASEGT.

This clone was seen a handful of times. The chain is built from TRBV5-1 and TRBJ2-7; 8 nucleotides agree with TRBD2. The germline V gene encodes CDR1 SGHRS and CDR2 YFSETQ. The CDR3 has 15 residues. V dropped 3 bases and J dropped 3; count of bases not matched to a gene: 8. The CDR3 DNA is TGCGCCAGCAGCTGGGACGGGACTAGTCTCTACGAGCAGTACTTC. Its protein is CASSWDGTSLYEQYF.